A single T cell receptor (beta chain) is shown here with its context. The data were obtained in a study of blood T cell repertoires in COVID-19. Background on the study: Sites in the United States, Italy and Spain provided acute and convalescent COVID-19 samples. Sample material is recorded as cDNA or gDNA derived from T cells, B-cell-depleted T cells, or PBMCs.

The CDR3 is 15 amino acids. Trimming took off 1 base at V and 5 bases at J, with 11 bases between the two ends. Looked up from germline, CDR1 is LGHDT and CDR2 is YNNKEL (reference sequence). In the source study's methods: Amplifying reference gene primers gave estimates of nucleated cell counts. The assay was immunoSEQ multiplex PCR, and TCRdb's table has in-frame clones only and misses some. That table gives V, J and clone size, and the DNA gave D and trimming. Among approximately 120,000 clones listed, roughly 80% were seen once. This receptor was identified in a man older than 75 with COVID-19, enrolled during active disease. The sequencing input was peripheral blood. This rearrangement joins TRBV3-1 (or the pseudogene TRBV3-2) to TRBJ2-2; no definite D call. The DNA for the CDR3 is TGTGCCAGCAGCCAAGTCGCTAGAATAACCGGGGAGCTGTTTTTT. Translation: CASSQVARITGELFF.